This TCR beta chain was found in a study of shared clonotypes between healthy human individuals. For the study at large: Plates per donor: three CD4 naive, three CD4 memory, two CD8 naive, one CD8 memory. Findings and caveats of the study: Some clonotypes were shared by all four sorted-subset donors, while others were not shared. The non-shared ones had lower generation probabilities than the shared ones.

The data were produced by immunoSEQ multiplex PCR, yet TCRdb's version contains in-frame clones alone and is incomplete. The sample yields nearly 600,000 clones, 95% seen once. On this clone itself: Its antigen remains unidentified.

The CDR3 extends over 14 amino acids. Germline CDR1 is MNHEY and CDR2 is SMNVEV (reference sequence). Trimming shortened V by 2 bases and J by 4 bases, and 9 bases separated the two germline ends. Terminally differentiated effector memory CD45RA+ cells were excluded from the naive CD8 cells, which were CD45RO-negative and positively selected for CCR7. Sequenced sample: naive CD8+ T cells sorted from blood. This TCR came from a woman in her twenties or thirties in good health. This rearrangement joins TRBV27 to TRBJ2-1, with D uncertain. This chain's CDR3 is CASSLDRKYNEQFF. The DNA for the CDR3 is TGTGCCAGCAGTTTAGATAGAAAGTACAATGAGCAGTTCTTC.